The clone carrying this T cell receptor (beta chain) was detected a few times. Its matching antigen is unknown. The V gene's germline CDR1 is SGHTA and CDR2 FQGNSA. The ends were cut back, 4 bases at V and 2 bases at J, with 12 bases in the middle. This CDR3 has 14 residues. This record belongs to a study of T-cell memory formation after mild COVID-19. Study-wide findings and caveats: While clones contracting from day 15 to 85 were balanced between CD4 and CD8, later expanders leaned CD4+.

The 5'RACE method, run with constant-segment primers, produced TCR alpha and TCR beta cDNA libraries (carrying sample barcodes and UMIs). TCRdb re-called the 5' RACE reads through MiXCR, storing one row per CDR3 protein. The profile shows 300,000 to 400,000 distinct CDR3 sequences, 10% to 15% of them singletons. The sample consisted of PBMCs or a T cell subset sorted from them (not recorded which). The origin of this receptor is a man aged 18-30 years who had mild COVID-19 (a few samples of this study predate the infection). Cell type and time point are not known. The chain combines TRBV7-2 with TRBJ2-7; D possibly corresponds to TRBD1 (6 bases). DNA of the CDR3: TGTGCCAGCAGCTCACCGGGACAAGCCTACGAGCAGTACTTC. Translating gives CASSSPGQAYEQYF.